Included here is one T cell receptor beta chain sequence, with context. The antigen is undetermined. CDR1 is DFQATT, CDR2 SNEGSKA, per germline (reference sequence). CDR3 size: 14 residues. Trimming left V 3 bases short and J 2 bases short, with 12 bases between. Reverse transcription of roughly 0.45 to 1 ug RNA was carried out with random hexamers. An immunoSEQ multiplex PCR amplified TCR beta CDR3 over 54 Vbeta and 13 Jbeta. Using its own MiXCR run on the immunoSEQ multiplex PCR reads, TCRdb lists one record per CDR3 protein. This table holds around 120,000 distinct CDR3 sequences, about 94% found once. The entry originates in a study of CD8 T cells in Susac syndrome. Treatment-naive patients with stable or active relapsing-remitting disease were the multiple sclerosis controls. TEMRA cells were enriched by FACS, and CD4+ and CD8+ T cells were negatively isolated. Regarding the study as a whole: Only a relatively small number of individuals were included in the TCR sequencing and HLA analysis.

The specimen sequenced was CD4+ T cells from PBMCs. This TCR derives from a human donor with multiple sclerosis. V and J are TRBV20-1 and TRBJ2-3; D call uncertain. This CDR3 reads CSARLSLTTDTQYF. The CDR3 DNA reads TGCAGTGCTAGGCTTAGCCTTACCACAGATACGCAGTATTTT.